The 19 T cell receptor beta chains in this list originate from one sample, sequenced in a study of cytomegalovirus exposure and HLA in healthy donors. Amplification used 60 Vbeta primers and 13 Jbeta primers. Libraries were prepared by immunoSEQ multiplex PCR; TCRdb keeps only in-frame clonotypes and omits some of them. The sample carries roughly 100,000 clones, around 76% recorded once. Sequenced input: PBMCs. All receptors come from a young woman in good health and CMV-seropositive.

The J gene is TRBJ2-3, the V gene TRBV7-3, with D possibly being TRBD2 (6 bases). Between the trimmed V and J ends, which lost 1 base and 2 bases, there was a span of 10 bases. The CDR3 contains 15 residues. Looked up from germline, CDR1 is SGHTA and CDR2 is FQGTGA. The CDR3 DNA sequence: TGTGCCAGCAGCTTAAGGGGGGATCACACAGATACGCAGTATTTT. Amino acid sequence: CASSLRGDHTDTQYF.

The rearrangement joins TRBV6-6 to TRBJ2-3, with unresolved D. V shed 4 bases and J shed 2 bases, with 16 bases lying between them. Germline V gene data show CDR1 as MNHNY and CDR2 as SVGAGI (reference sequence). The CDR3 contains 16 residues. The CDR3 reads CASSFDTSVITDTQYF. The CDR3 bases are TGTGCCAGCAGTTTCGACACGTCTGTCATCACAGATACGCAGTATTTT.

This rearrangement joins TRBV30 to TRBJ1-5, with D maybe TRBD1 (5 bases). The germline gives CDR1 GTSNPN, CDR2 SVGIG (reference sequence). V lost 0 bases, J lost 1 base, and 10 bases lay in between. CDR3 length: 15 residues. Here the CDR3 DNA reads TGTGCCTGGAGTGTACTAAAGGGGAGCAATCAGCCCCAGCATTTT. Amino acid sequence: CAWSVLKGSNQPQHF. The complete variable domain, with remaining parts taken from reference TRBV30 and TRBJ1-5, reads SQTIHQWPATLVQPVGSPLSLECTVEGTSNPNLYWYRQAAGRGLQLLFYSVGIGQISSEVPQNLSASRPQDRQFILSSKKLLLSDSGFYLCAWSVLKGSNQPQHFGDGTRLSIL.

The V call is TRBV5-1, the J call TRBJ2-7; 10 positions match TRBD2. The CDR3 runs to 16 residues. Germline V gene data show CDR1 as SGHRS and CDR2 as YFSETQ. V was clipped by 3 bases and J by 7 bases; unmatched bases: 13. The chain's CDR3 is CASSSPSGGISGEQYF. CDR3 nucleotide sequence: TGCGCCAGCAGCTCGCCTAGCGGGGGAATCTCGGGGGAGCAGTACTTC.

Note on this clone: Relative to the germline gene, one junction end is altered; a read error may explain this. J is TRBJ2-5 and V is TRBV7-7; TRBD2 is a possible D gene (5 bases). In germline, CDR1 is SSHAT, CDR2 FNYEAQ (reference sequence). The CDR3 extends over 14 amino acids. For the CDR3, the DNA is TGTGCTAGCAGTTTCGAGGGTTTGGAGAAGACCCAGTACTTC. Amino acid sequence: CASSFEGLEKTQYF. Full variable domain (remainder filled in from reference TRBV7-7 and TRBJ2-5): GAGVSQSPRYKVTKRGQDVTLRCDPISSHATLYWYQQALGQGPEFLTYFNYEAQPDKSGLPSDRFSAERPEGSISTLTIQRTEQRDSAMYRCASSFEGLEKTQYFGPGTRLLVL.

This rearrangement joins TRBV9 to TRBJ2-7; D might be TRBD2 (5 bases). The ends were cut back, 0 bases at V and 0 bases at J, with 7 bases in the middle. The CDR3 consists of 14 residues. Germline V gene lookup returns CDR1 SGDLS and CDR2 YYNGEE. Written as DNA, the CDR3 is TGTGCCAGCAGCGTAGGTGGGAGCTCCTACGAGCAGTACTTC. This gives the protein CASSVGGSSYEQYF.

The gene calls are TRBV6-1 and TRBJ1-2; 10 positions match TRBD1. Per the germline V gene, CDR1 is MNHNS and CDR2 is SASEGT. The CDR3 runs to 14 residues. Trimming took 7 bases from V and 7 from J; bases not matched to a gene: 9. This CDR3 reads CASTDRGQVGGYTF. DNA of the CDR3: TGTGCCAGCACTGACAGGGGGCAGGTCGGTGGCTACACCTTC.

This chain links TRBV6-5 with TRBJ2-5, with unresolved D. This CDR3 contains 14 residues. In germline, CDR1 is MNHEY, CDR2 SVGAGI. V was cut by 3 bases and J by 1 base, with 9 bases left in between. CDR3 bases: TGTGCCAGCAGTTATTCGAACAGCCAAGAGACCCAGTACTTC. Translated, it gives CASSYSNSQETQYF.

This rearrangement joins TRBV30 to TRBJ1-1; 8 bases fit TRBD1. This CDR3 is 14 amino acids long. Germline lookup yields CDR1 GTSNPN and CDR2 SVGIG (reference sequence). The V and J ends lost 2 bases and 1 base, in that order; junction bases with no gene match: 3. The CDR3 DNA sequence: TGTGCCTGGAGTTACAGGGGGAAGAACACTGAAGCTTTCTTT. Amino acid sequence: CAWSYRGKNTEAFF.

The J gene is TRBJ1-5, the V gene TRBV2, with D perhaps TRBD1 (5 bases). Per the germline V gene, CDR1 is SNHLY and CDR2 is FYNNEI. This CDR3 is built from 15 residues. The V gene lost 4 bases and the J gene lost 5 bases, with 15 bases spanning the gap. The CDR3 bases are TGTGCCAGCAGTGTCGAGGCAGGGATAGATCAGCCCCAGCATTTT. Amino acid sequence: CASSVEAGIDQPQHF.

The chain is built from TRBV28 and TRBJ2-1; 8 nucleotides align to TRBD1. Germline V gene sequence: CDR1 MDHEN, CDR2 SYDVKM. Trimming at V came to 6 bases and at J to 16 bases, leaving 11 bases not matched to a gene. The CDR3 totals 12 residues. The CDR3, as DNA: TGTGCCAGCAGGGCCAGGGGGCTTGGAGGTTTCTTC. This encodes CASRARGLGGFF.

The chain recombines TRBV6-5 with TRBJ1-2; TRBD1 matches at 7 bases. The CDR3 sequence is 14 residues long. Germline assignment: CDR1 MNHEY and CDR2 SVGAGI. The junction had 8 bases not matched to a gene; V was cut back by 6 bases and J by 4 bases. CDR3 protein: CASRPQGNSYGYTF. DNA of the CDR3: TGTGCCAGCAGGCCACAGGGGAACTCCTATGGCTACACCTTC.

This clone has only one observation. The chain combines TRBV7-8 with TRBJ2-6, with unresolved D. Deletions cut 4 bases from V and 2 bases from J, with 3 bases between. Germline V gene lookup returns CDR1 SGHVS and CDR2 FQNEAQ. This CDR3 has 13 residues. The CDR3 bases are TGTGCCAGCAGCTATACTGGGGCCAACGTCCTGACTTTC. Protein product: CASSYTGANVLTF.

This clone came up a few times. The chain recombines TRBV19 with TRBJ2-1; 9 bases match TRBD2. Germline V gene sequence: CDR1 LNHDA, CDR2 SQIVND (reference sequence). Germline trimming cut 2 bases from V and 8 bases from J; bases unmatched to any gene: 13. CDR3 length equals 17 residues. In DNA, the CDR3 is TGTGCCAGTAGTATACGCCCTCTTAGCGGGGGTAAGGATGAGCAGTTCTTC. Translating gives CASSIRPLSGGKDEQFF.

The rearrangement uses TRBV7-9 and TRBJ1-1, with 8 bases lining up with TRBD1. J lost 2 bases, V lost 1 base, and 6 bases had no gene match. CDR3 length equals 16 residues. Germline CDR1 reads SEHNR; CDR2 reads FQNEAQ (reference sequence). The CDR3 region is CASSLDAGTGNTEAFF. As DNA, the CDR3 is TGTGCCAGCAGCTTAGATGCCGGGACAGGTAACACTGAAGCTTTCTTT.

The chain combines TRBV7-9 with TRBJ2-7, with D perhaps matching TRBD1 (6 bases). V shed 2 bases and J shed 3 bases, with 14 bases lying between them. The CDR3 length is 15 residues. Germline assignment: CDR1 SEHNR and CDR2 FQNEAQ (reference sequence). CDR3 DNA sequence: TGTGCCAGCAGCTTACTGCGGCTAGGGGGCTACGAGCAGTACTTC. Amino acids: CASSLLRLGGYEQYF.

This chain's CDR3 is CASSYLRSGDTQYF. CDR3 DNA sequence: TGTGCCAGCAGTTACTTGAGATCCGGAGATACGCAGTATTTT. The rearrangement uses TRBV6-5 and TRBJ2-3; D call uncertain. The V end was cut by 1 base, the J end by 5 bases, with 10 bases between. CDR3 length: 14 residues. Per germline, CDR1 MNHEY and CDR2 SVGAGI.

This rearrangement joins TRBV12-5 to TRBJ2-2; 7 nucleotides align to TRBD2. Germline V gene sequence: CDR1 LGHNT, CDR2 FRNRAP. J lost 3 bases, V lost 9 bases, and 1 base had no gene match. The CDR3 consists of 12 residues. CDR3 sequence: CASGRYTGELFF. CDR3 nucleotide sequence: TGTGCTAGCGGGAGGTACACCGGGGAGCTGTTTTTT.

The chain uses TRBV5-1 and TRBJ2-7; 8 bases are shared with TRBD1. V lost 2 bases, J lost 6 bases, and 13 bases stayed unmatched. Per germline, CDR1 SGHRS and CDR2 YFSETQ. CDR3 size: 16 residues. DNA for the CDR3: TGCGCCAGCAGCTTACCGAGACAGGGGATAAGAGGCGAGCAGTACTTC. Residues: CASSLPRQGIRGEQYF. The variable domain in full, with the rest retrieved from reference TRBV5-1 and TRBJ2-7, is KAGVTQTPRYLIKTRGQQVTLSCSPISGHRSVSWYQQTPGQGLQFLFEYFSETQRNKGNFPGRFSGRQFSNSRSEMNVSTLELGDSALYLCASSLPRQGIRGEQYFGPGTRLTVT.